The sequence of this T cell receptor beta chain was determined in a study of blood T cell repertoires in COVID-19. Study-level background: The United States, Italy and Spain supplied acute and convalescent COVID-19 samples. T cells, B-cell-depleted T cells, or PBMCs supplied cDNA or gDNA.

This clone showed up just a few times. The CDR3 runs 11 residues. Trimming cost V 7 bases and J 8 bases, with 8 bases left between them. CDR1 and CDR2 (germline): LNHDA, SQIVND (reference sequence). In the original workflow: For nucleated cells, counts were estimated from reference gene primer amplification. Assay used: immunoSEQ multiplex PCR; TCRdb lists only in-frame clones, some missing. The V and J calls and clone size were taken over from that table, and D and trimming were inferred from the DNA. The repertoire holds 200,000 to 300,000 clones, with around 87% as singletons. J is TRBJ1-4 and V is TRBV19, with no clear D. The receptor comes from a woman aged 45-59 years with acute or convalescent COVID-19. Sequencing was performed on peripheral blood. This chain's CDR3 is CASNRYEKLFF. Here the CDR3 DNA reads TGTGCCAGTAACAGATACGAAAAACTGTTTTTT.